The present entry profiles one T cell receptor (beta chain) with its context. What it binds is not known. Time point of the sample: week 5, during vaccination. A 20-mer mutant IDH1 peptide at 300 ug was injected subcutaneously with topical imiquimod. There were new WHO grade 3 or 4 astrocytomas in the donors, and these were IDH1-mutant and ATRX-lost. Using immunoSEQ multiplex PCR, the repertoire was profiled, and TCRdb retains in-frame clones only, with some absent. The sample lists 30,000 to 35,000 clones, over 50% occurring once. The data stem from a study of a mutant IDH1 vaccine in newly diagnosed glioma. At the level of the study: Vaccination started 4-6 weeks after radiotherapy alone, or with temozolomide cycles. Most had both radiotherapy and temozolomide beforehand; others had only one.

Study-level points and caveats: Across multiple MHC alleles, about 95% of patients had vaccine-induced responses.

Germline loops: CDR1 MGHRA, CDR2 YSYEKL. The CDR3 has 17 amino acids. The V and J ends lost 2 bases and 4 bases respectively, with 18 bases between them. The V call is TRBV4-1, the J call TRBJ2-1, with TRBD1 as a possible D gene (6 bases). The sample in question was PBMCs, obtained from a glioma patient whose treatment included an IDH1 peptide vaccine. The clonotype comes from a woman younger than 35 with glioma. CDR3 sequence reads: CASSQREGEWGYNEQFF. CDR3 DNA: TGCGCCAGCAGCCAAAGAGAGGGGGAATGGGGATACAATGAGCAGTTCTTC.